This is a list of T cell receptor beta chains from one sample in a study of shared clonotypes between healthy human individuals. Data came from immunoSEQ multiplex PCR; TCRdb stores just in-frame clones and leaves some out. Of around 2.1 million clones listed, approximately 94% are singletons. The specimen sequenced was naive CD4+ T cells sorted from blood. The receptors shown here come from a man aged 18 to 29 in good health. Each CDR3 is given with its conserved first and last residue. The order of the fields is J gene, V gene, D gene, clone size, CDR3 DNA, CDR3 protein. The D gene is left open where the match is weak. The size of a clone is reported for some rows only, either as once, few or many, or as a class for expanded clones.

j_gene: TRBJ2-3
v_gene: TRBV28
d_gene: TRBD2
abundance: .
CDR3nt: TGTGCCAGCAGTTTGGGGAGCGGGGGCACAGATACGCAGTATTTT
CDR3aa: CASSLGSGGTDTQYF

j_gene: TRBJ2-7
v_gene: TRBV11-2
d_gene: .
abundance: .
CDR3nt: TGTGCCAGCAGCTTAATGGGACTTGCCTACGAGCAGTACTTC
CDR3aa: CASSLMGLAYEQYF

j_gene: TRBJ2-7
v_gene: TRBV27
d_gene: TRBD2
abundance: once
CDR3nt: TGTGCCAGCAGTTTATCGGGACTAGCGGGAGGAAAAGAGCAGTACTTC
CDR3aa: CASSLSGLAGGKEQYF

j_gene: TRBJ2-1
v_gene: TRBV27
d_gene: .
abundance: .
CDR3nt: TGTGCCAGCACGGTTGTCCCAGGACGGCATGAGCAGTTCTTC
CDR3aa: CASTVVPGRHEQFF

j_gene: TRBJ1-2
v_gene: TRBV6-8
d_gene: TRBD1
abundance: .
CDR3nt: TGTGCCAGCAGTTACAACAGGGGGCGGGGTGGCTACACCTTC
CDR3aa: CASSYNRGRGGYTF

j_gene: TRBJ1-2
v_gene: TRBV28
d_gene: .
abundance: .
CDR3nt: TGTGCCAGTATACAGGGAACCCCCCCCTGGTATGGCTACACCTTC
CDR3aa: CASIQGTPPWYGYTF

j_gene: TRBJ2-3
v_gene: TRBV18
d_gene: TRBD2
abundance: .
CDR3nt: TGTGCCAGCTCATGGGGACTAGCGGGGGTCCCAGATACGCAGTATTTT
CDR3aa: CASSWGLAGVPDTQYF

j_gene: TRBJ2-3
v_gene: TRBV9
d_gene: .
abundance: .
CDR3nt: TGTGCCAGCAGCGTAAGAGCCCGGGACTCCACAGATACGCAGTATTTT
CDR3aa: CASSVRARDSTDTQYF

j_gene: TRBJ2-7
v_gene: TRBV9
d_gene: .
abundance: .
CDR3nt: TGTGCCAGCAACAGTAGTTGCTACGAGCAGTACTTC
CDR3aa: CASNSSCYEQYF

j_gene: TRBJ2-7
v_gene: TRBV6-5
d_gene: TRBD2
abundance: .
CDR3nt: TGTGCCAGCAGTCCCGGACTAGTTGAGCAGTACTTC
CDR3aa: CASSPGLVEQYF

j_gene: TRBJ2-3
v_gene: TRBV30
d_gene: .
abundance: .
CDR3nt: TGTGCCTGGATGGACACAGATACGCAGTATTTT
CDR3aa: CAWMDTDTQYF

j_gene: TRBJ2-3
v_gene: TRBV10-3
d_gene: TRBD2
abundance: .
CDR3nt: TGTGCCATCAGTGGGACTAGCGGGGGAGATACGCAGTATTTT
CDR3aa: CAISGTSGGDTQYF

j_gene: TRBJ2-1
v_gene: TRBV5-1
d_gene: TRBD1
abundance: .
CDR3nt: TGCGCCAGCAGTGAAAGGGACAGCTACAATGAGCAGTTCTTC
CDR3aa: CASSERDSYNEQFF

j_gene: TRBJ1-2
v_gene: TRBV5-4
d_gene: .
abundance: few
CDR3nt: TGTGCCAGCAGCTTGGCCGGGGTCTGGGGTGGCTACACCTTC
CDR3aa: CASSLAGVWGGYTF

j_gene: TRBJ2-1
v_gene: TRBV5-4
d_gene: .
abundance: .
CDR3nt: TGTGCCAGCACCCTGGGTATCGGGGTATCCTACAATGAGCAGTTCTTC
CDR3aa: CASTLGIGVSYNEQFF

j_gene: TRBJ1-2
v_gene: TRBV6-1
d_gene: TRBD1
abundance: .
CDR3nt: TGTGCCAGCAGAGAGCGGGGACAGGGTTACTATGGCTACACCTTC
CDR3aa: CASRERGQGYYGYTF

j_gene: TRBJ2-5
v_gene: TRBV28
d_gene: TRBD2
abundance: .
CDR3nt: TGTGCCAGCAGTTTATTTCGGGGAGGGGAGACCCAGTACTTC
CDR3aa: CASSLFRGGETQYF

j_gene: TRBJ2-1
v_gene: TRBV30
d_gene: TRBD2
abundance: .
CDR3nt: TGTGCCTGGAGTGCCCCAGGACTAGCGGGAGGGCCCAATGAGCAGTTCTTC
CDR3aa: CAWSAPGLAGGPNEQFF

j_gene: TRBJ2-3
v_gene: TRBV10-3
d_gene: TRBD2
abundance: .
CDR3nt: TGTGCCATCAGTGAGGTTAGCGGGGGGACAGATACGCAGTATTTT
CDR3aa: CAISEVSGGTDTQYF

j_gene: TRBJ2-3
v_gene: TRBV7-5
d_gene: .
abundance: .
CDR3nt: TGTGCCAGAAGCTTAGAGGGGAGGGGCACCTGGGGGCAGTATTTT
CDR3aa: CARSLEGRGTWGQYF

j_gene: TRBJ1-1
v_gene: TRBV6-6
d_gene: .
abundance: .
CDR3nt: TGTGCCAGCAGAGCGGGGGGAACTGAAGCTTTCTTT
CDR3aa: CASRAGGTEAFF

j_gene: TRBJ2-7
v_gene: TRBV20-1
d_gene: .
abundance: .
CDR3nt: TGCAGTGCCAGGGATCGGCACGAGCAGTACTTC
CDR3aa: CSARDRHEQYF

j_gene: TRBJ1-2
v_gene: TRBV30
d_gene: TRBD1
abundance: .
CDR3nt: TGTGCCTGGAGTGGGGACAGGGTCATTCATGGCTACACCTTC
CDR3aa: CAWSGDRVIHGYTF

j_gene: TRBJ2-1
v_gene: TRBV6-5
d_gene: .
abundance: .
CDR3nt: TGTGCCAGCAGTCCTGGCGCTCCCAATGAGCAGTTCTTC
CDR3aa: CASSPGAPNEQFF

j_gene: TRBJ2-5
v_gene: TRBV10-3
d_gene: .
abundance: .
CDR3nt: TGTGCCATCAGTGTGGGGGAGACCCAGTACTTC
CDR3aa: CAISVGETQYF

j_gene: TRBJ1-1
v_gene: TRBV18
d_gene: TRBD1
abundance: .
CDR3nt: TGTGCCAGCTCAGCCAACAGGGGCACTGAAGCTTTCTTT
CDR3aa: CASSANRGTEAFF

j_gene: TRBJ2-1
v_gene: TRBV10-3
d_gene: TRBD2
abundance: .
CDR3nt: TGTGCCATCAACAAGCGGGAGCTGGATGAGCAGTTCTTC
CDR3aa: CAINKRELDEQFF

j_gene: TRBJ2-7
v_gene: TRBV5-1
d_gene: TRBD1
abundance: .
CDR3nt: TGCGCCAGCAGCCCGGGACAGGGGGCGAGGGAGCAGTACTTC
CDR3aa: CASSPGQGAREQYF

j_gene: TRBJ2-1
v_gene: TRBV4-1
d_gene: TRBD2
abundance: .
CDR3nt: TGCGCCAGCAGCCAGGGAGGGGCTGGGCAGTTCTTC
CDR3aa: CASSQGGAGQFF

j_gene: TRBJ1-2
v_gene: TRBV18
d_gene: .
abundance: few
CDR3nt: TGTGCCAGCTCACCCAGGGAGAGGGATGGCTACACCTTC
CDR3aa: CASSPRERDGYTF

j_gene: TRBJ2-3
v_gene: TRBV18
d_gene: .
abundance: .
CDR3nt: TGTGCCAGCTCACCACCGAACTCCGGAGGGGTGCAAGATACGCAGTATTTT
CDR3aa: CASSPPNSGGVQDTQYF

j_gene: TRBJ1-5
v_gene: TRBV30
d_gene: TRBD1
abundance: .
CDR3nt: TGTGCCTGGAGTGTACTGGACAGGGAAAATCAGCCCCAGCATTTT
CDR3aa: CAWSVLDRENQPQHF

j_gene: TRBJ2-7
v_gene: TRBV7-9
d_gene: .
abundance: .
CDR3nt: TGTGCCAGCAGCTTAGACATTATGCCGCAGTACTTC
CDR3aa: CASSLDIMPQYF

j_gene: TRBJ2-7
v_gene: TRBV9
d_gene: TRBD1
abundance: .
CDR3nt: TGTGCCAGCAGCGTAAGTGGGACAGGGAGCTACGAGCAGTACTTC
CDR3aa: CASSVSGTGSYEQYF

j_gene: TRBJ1-1
v_gene: TRBV6-5
d_gene: .
abundance: .
CDR3nt: TGTGCCAGCACCCCAAGGGAGGGGCTTCAAGCTTTCTTT
CDR3aa: CASTPREGLQAFF

j_gene: TRBJ1-4
v_gene: TRBV7-9
d_gene: .
abundance: .
CDR3nt: TGTGCCAGCAGCTTAATGGGAGGTGAAAAACTGTTTTTT
CDR3aa: CASSLMGGEKLFF

j_gene: TRBJ2-1
v_gene: TRBV21-1
d_gene: .
abundance: once
CDR3nt: TGTGCCACCCCCGGGACTAGCGGGGGATACAATGAGCAGTTCTTC
CDR3aa: CATPGTSGGYNEQFF